The text below deals with one TCR beta chain. These data come from a study of T cell changes during pregnancy in multiple sclerosis. Per the germline V gene, CDR1 is SGHNT and CDR2 is YYREEE (reference sequence). After removal of 0 bases from V and 3 bases from J, the junction contained 1 base not matched to a gene. The CDR3 runs to 14 residues. Some clones are missing from TCRdb's copy, which holds only in-frame ones; the method was immunoSEQ multiplex PCR. This sample has about 62,000 clones; about nine tenths occur once, and the top ten carry 2% to 3%. The sequence was obtained from a female donor with multiple sclerosis, enrolled in a pregnancy study. The V gene is TRBV5-4, the J gene TRBJ2-7, with TRBD1 matching 9 bases. This sample comprised peripheral blood, obtained in the first trimester of pregnancy. The chain's CDR3 is CASSLGTGVYEQYF. In DNA form, the CDR3 reads TGTGCCAGCAGCTTGGGGACAGGGGTCTACGAGCAGTACTTC.